The 19 T cell receptor beta chains listed next were all sequenced from one sample in a study of T cells in tuberculosis. Thawed, overnight-rested PBMC were stained with GMM-loaded CD1B tetramer, viability dye and anti-CD3, then sorted. The lipid loaded on the CD1B tetramers was C32 glucose monomycolate from Rhodococcus equi. Sequencing was performed with immunoSEQ multiplex PCR; in TCRdb, only in-frame clones are kept and a portion is missing. The sample has 55,000 to 70,000 clones, 81% seen once. The specimen was CD1b-GMM tetramer-negative cells sorted from PBMCs. The receptor source for this set is an adult woman with latent tuberculosis.

V is TRBV6-1 and J is TRBJ2-7; 8 bases fit TRBD2. Germline CDR1 is MNHNS and CDR2 is SASEGT. J gave up 4 bases and V 6 bases, and 11 bases lay outside the gene matches. The CDR3 spans 15 residues. The CDR3 sequence: CASRPDSGGFYEQYF. CDR3 DNA sequence: TGTGCCAGCAGACCCGACAGCGGGGGATTTTACGAGCAGTACTTC.

V usage is TRBV18 and J usage is TRBJ2-6; weak D call: TRBD2 (6 bases). This CDR3 contains 18 residues. The V and J ends lost 2 bases and 0 bases respectively, with 14 bases between them. Germline CDR1 KGHSH, CDR2 LQKENI. The CDR3 sequence is CASSPAGTLTSGANVLTF. The CDR3 coding sequence is TGTGCCAGCTCACCAGCCGGGACTTTAACCTCTGGGGCCAACGTCCTGACTTTC.

The chain has TRBV30 and TRBJ2-5; no firm D call. The CDR3 totals 13 residues. In germline, CDR1 is GTSNPN, CDR2 SVGIG (reference sequence). Trimming removed 2 bases from V and 3 bases from J, with 10 bases in between. The CDR3 bases are TGTGCCTGGAGTATGAGGAGAAAAGAGACCCAGTACTTC. It translates to CAWSMRRKETQYF.

The rearrangement uses TRBV6-1 and TRBJ2-7; TRBD1 agrees at 8 bases. CDR1 and CDR2 (germline): MNHNS, SASEGT. This CDR3 spans 13 amino acids. V shed 7 bases and J 1 base; nucleotides not matched to a gene: 3. This CDR3 is CASMNRGSYEQYF. CDR3 DNA: TGTGCCAGCATGAACAGGGGGTCCTACGAGCAGTACTTC.

This clone was seen a few times. The CDR3 here is CASSSKRGPSNEQFF. DNA for the CDR3: TGTGCCAGCAGCTCAAAAAGAGGGCCTAGCAATGAGCAGTTCTTC. The chain recombines TRBV7-6 with TRBJ2-1; TRBD2 is a possible D gene (5 bases). The CDR3 consists of 15 residues. The germline V gene has CDR1 SGHVS and CDR2 FNYEAQ. V lost 4 bases and J lost 6, with 16 bases in between.

This clone has just one count. The rearrangement uses TRBV19 and TRBJ2-2; 7 positions agree with TRBD2. The ends lost 9 bases at V and 1 base at J; junction bases unmatched: 11. The CDR3 is 16 residues long. CDR1 and CDR2 from the germline V gene are LNHDA and SQIVND (reference sequence). The CDR3 DNA is TGTGCCAGCCGCCCGGGCGGGAGTTGGAACACCGGGGAGCTGTTTTTT. It specifies CASRPGGSWNTGELFF.

The rearrangement uses TRBV21-1 and TRBJ2-7; the table's D call of TRBD2 was not tested on the DNA. TRBV21-1 is a listed pseudogene. The CDR3 consists of 17 residues. The CDR3 DNA is TGTGCCAGCAGCTCCCGGAGGCTAGCGGGAGGTGGCTACGAGCAGTACTTC. Translated: CASSSRRLAGGGYEQYF.

This chain connects TRBV6-5 to TRBJ2-1, with TRBD1 matching over 8 bases. The germline CDR1 and CDR2 sequences are MNHEY and SVGAGI. The CDR3 spans 14 residues. J lost 8 bases, V lost 6 bases, and 9 bases had no gene match. The CDR3 DNA is TGTGCCAGCAGCCGGGACAGGAGTTTCGATGAGCAGTTCTTC. Translation gives CASSRDRSFDEQFF.

This chain connects TRBV10-1 to TRBJ1-1, with D possibly matching TRBD1 (5 bases). Germline CDR1 WNHNN, CDR2 SYGVQD (reference sequence). The CDR3 has 14 amino acids. V gave up 0 bases and J gave up 10 bases, with 15 bases separating them. The CDR3 coding sequence is TGCGCCAGCAGTGAGTCGGGGCCAGGGCGAAGAGCTTTCTTT. Its translation is CASSESGPGRRAFF.

Only a few counts were recorded for this clone. The chain is built from TRBV7-2 and TRBJ2-7; no clear D gene. The V gene's germline CDR1 is SGHTA and CDR2 FQGNSA. Trimming stripped 1 base from V and 1 base from J, with 8 bases between. The CDR3 is 14 amino acids. The DNA of the CDR3 is TGTGCCAGCAGCTTAGTAGGCAGGTCCTACGAGCAGTACTTC. This gives the protein CASSLVGRSYEQYF.

V and J are TRBV28 and TRBJ2-1; TRBD2 aligns across 12 bases. Losses at the gene ends were 5 bases for V and 7 bases for J; bases not matched to a gene: 9. CDR1 and CDR2 from the germline V gene are MDHEN and SYDVKM. This CDR3 has 16 amino acids. CDR3 sequence (DNA): TGTGCCAGCAGTCCACCGACTAGCGGGAGAAGTAATGAGCAGTTCTTC. It specifies CASSPPTSGRSNEQFF.

This sequence joins TRBV19 and TRBJ2-3; D unclear. V lost 6 bases to trimming and J lost 1 base, with 14 bases between them. The CDR3 runs to 15 residues. Germline values: CDR1 LNHDA, CDR2 SQIVND (reference sequence). CDR3 sequence (DNA): TGTGCCAGTAGCCCTCAGGCGTTCGGCACAGATACGCAGTATTTT. Amino acid sequence: CASSPQAFGTDTQYF.

The V gene is TRBV25-1, the J gene TRBJ2-1; D is undetermined. V was cut by 1 base and J by 3 bases, with 7 bases left in between. CDR1 is MGHDK, CDR2 SYGVNS, per germline. CDR3 length: 14 residues. DNA for the CDR3: TGTGCCAGCAGTGAATGGGCAGGCTACAATGAGCAGTTCTTC. Translation: CASSEWAGYNEQFF.

This clone was detected only a few times. The CDR3: CASSPGTSGGLYEQYF. The CDR3 DNA is TGTGCCAGCAGCCCTGGGACTAGCGGGGGGCTCTACGAGCAGTACTTC. The chain links TRBV5-5 to TRBJ2-7, with 15 bases aligning to TRBD2. J was trimmed by 3 bases and V by 4 bases; bases with no gene match: 5. The CDR3 is made up of 16 amino acids. CDR1 SGHKS and CDR2 YYEKEE come from the germline V gene (reference sequence).

The V call is TRBV4-3, the J call TRBJ1-5, with 8 bases identical to TRBD1. J was trimmed by 6 bases and V by 4 bases; bases with no gene match: 11. Germline loops: CDR1 LGHNA, CDR2 YSLEER. This CDR3 spans 16 amino acids. CDR3 DNA: TGCGCCAGCAGCCCCTCTATATCAGGGGGCAGTCAGCCCCAGCATTTT. Residues: CASSPSISGGSQPQHF.

The J gene is TRBJ2-3, the V gene TRBV27; tentatively, D is TRBD1 (5 bases). Germline loops: CDR1 MNHEY, CDR2 SMNVEV (reference sequence). The CDR3 sequence is 14 residues long. V lost 6 bases and J lost 0, with 10 bases in between. As DNA, the CDR3 is TGTGCCAGCAGCTCCAGGGCCAGCACAGATACGCAGTATTTT. Translating gives CASSSRASTDTQYF.

The gene calls are TRBV7-3 and TRBJ2-2; D may be TRBD2 (6 bases). Germline V gives CDR1 SGHTA, CDR2 FQGTGA. The CDR3 covers 14 residues. Between the trimmed V and J ends, which lost 5 bases and 8 bases, there was a span of 15 bases. Here the CDR3 reads CASSPTPTSGELFF. CDR3 sequence (DNA): TGTGCCAGCAGCCCCACCCCGACTAGTGGGGAGCTGTTTTTT.

There are a few counts of this clone. The chain employs TRBV5-4 and TRBJ1-6, with 10 nucleotides matching TRBD1. Germline assignment: CDR1 SGHNT and CDR2 YYREEE (reference sequence). V dropped 4 bases and J dropped 9; count of bases not matched to a gene: 4. This CDR3 has 14 residues. CDR3 in amino acids: CASSGGTGVSPLHF. The DNA of the CDR3 is TGTGCCAGCAGCGGGGGGACAGGGGTTTCACCCCTCCACTTT.

This rearrangement joins TRBV4-2 to TRBJ2-1; maybe TRBD2 (6 bases). Germline assignment: CDR1 LGHNA and CDR2 YNFKEQ. Trimming cost V 4 bases and J 0 bases, with 16 bases left between them. The CDR3 length is 17 residues. CDR3 residues: CASSLEGVGSSYNEQFF. The CDR3 region has the DNA TGTGCCAGCAGCCTAGAGGGTGTCGGGAGCTCCTACAATGAGCAGTTCTTC.